The sequence of this T cell receptor (beta chain) was determined in a study of control samples from healthy donors and cancer patients. Germline V lookup: CDR1 MNHEY, CDR2 SVGAGI. V lost 4 bases and J lost 5, with 8 bases in between. CDR3 length: 12 amino acids. TCRdb's table, derived via immunoSEQ multiplex PCR, lists solely in-frame clones and lacks some. The sample shows under 30,000 clones, around 79% of them seen only once. This clone was seen a few times. The specimen was PBMCs. The TCR originated in a man in his 60s with head and neck cancer. This chain uses TRBV6-5 with TRBJ1-1; D remains unclear. CDR3 nucleotides: TGTGCCAGCAGTTCCCGCGGGACTGAAGCTTTCTTT. It encodes CASSSRGTEAFF.